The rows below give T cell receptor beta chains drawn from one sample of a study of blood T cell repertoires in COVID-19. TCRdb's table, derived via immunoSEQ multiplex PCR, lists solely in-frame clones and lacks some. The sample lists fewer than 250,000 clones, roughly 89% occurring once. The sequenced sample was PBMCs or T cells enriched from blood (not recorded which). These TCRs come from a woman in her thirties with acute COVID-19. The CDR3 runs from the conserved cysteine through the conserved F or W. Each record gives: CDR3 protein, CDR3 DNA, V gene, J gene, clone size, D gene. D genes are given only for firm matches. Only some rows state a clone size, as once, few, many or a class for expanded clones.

CAIWGGVVAQGNYEQYF	TGTGCCATCTGGGGTGGGGTCGTGGCGCAGGGGAACTACGAGCAGTACTTC	TRBV10-3	TRBJ2-7	.	.
CASSPRSRQETQYF	TGTGCCAGTAGTCCTCGCAGCAGGCAAGAGACCCAGTACTTC	TRBV19	TRBJ2-5	.	.
CASSDRYYSGTHRYYGYTF	TGCGCCAGCAGTGACCGATATTATTCCGGGACACACCGTTACTATGGCTACACCTTC	TRBV10-2	TRBJ1-2	.	.
CASSVYREDTEAFF	TGTGCCAGCAGTGTGTATAGGGAGGACACTGAAGCTTTCTTT	TRBV27	TRBJ1-1	.	.
CASSYKTSNSGNTIYF	TGCGCCAGCAGCTATAAGACTTCTAACTCTGGAAACACCATATATTTT	TRBV5-1	TRBJ1-3	.	.
CASSLARQGSYWTTNEKLFF	TGTGCCAGCAGCTTAGCTCGACAGGGTAGTTATTGGACAACTAATGAAAAACTGTTTTTT	TRBV7-2	TRBJ1-4	.	TRBD1
CASSSGGLLQPQHF	TGTGCCAGCAGTTCGGGGGGCTTACTTCAGCCCCAGCATTTT	TRBV27	TRBJ1-5	.	.
CASSSQLNTEAFF	TGCGCCAGCAGCTCCCAGTTGAACACTGAAGCTTTCTTT	TRBV4-3	TRBJ1-1	.	.
CAWSFLGDTQYF	TGTGCCTGGAGTTTTCTCGGGGATACGCAGTATTTT	TRBV30	TRBJ2-3	.	.
CASSSSYRGRNYGYTF	TGTGCCAGCTCGTCGAGTTACAGGGGGCGGAACTATGGCTACACCTTC	TRBV18	TRBJ1-2	.	TRBD1
CASSLLSGRGQDF	TGTGCCAGCAGTTTGTTGTCAGGGCGGGGTCAGGACTTC	TRBV28	TRBJ2-7	.	.
CASRPGTVNEQFF	TGTGCCAGCAGGCCCGGGACAGTGAATGAGCAGTTCTTC	TRBV27	TRBJ2-1	.	TRBD1
CASSLSGSSDTSSNQPQHF	TGTGCCAGCAGTTTATCCGGGTCTTCGGACACCTCAAGCAATCAGCCCCAGCATTTT	TRBV27	TRBJ1-5	.	.
CASSLVYGGNEKLFF	TGTGCCAGCAGCTTAGTGTACGGCGGGAATGAAAAACTGTTTTTT	TRBV7-2	TRBJ1-4	.	.
CASSGPTSGGDYNEQFF	TGTGCCAGCAGTGGCCCGACTAGCGGGGGGGACTACAATGAGCAGTTCTTC	TRBV6-4	TRBJ2-1	many	TRBD2
CASSSPRQGPRDQPQHF	TGTGCCAGCAGTTCCCCCAGACAGGGCCCCAGGGATCAGCCCCAGCATTTT	TRBV6-2/TRBV6-3	TRBJ1-5	.	TRBD1
CASSYSEGGHEQYF	TGTGCCAGCAGTTACTCCGAGGGGGGGCACGAGCAGTACTTC	TRBV6-5	TRBJ2-7	.	.
CASSLTNEKLFF	TGTGCCAGCAGCCTAACTAATGAAAAACTGTTTTTT	TRBV7-9	TRBJ1-4	.	.
CASSLSPDRDDEQYF	TGTGCCAGCAGCTTATCCCCTGACAGGGACGACGAGCAGTACTTC	TRBV7-9	TRBJ2-7	.	TRBD1
CASSLGGYFTGELFF	TGTGCCAGCAGTTTGGGAGGGTATTTCACCGGGGAGCTGTTTTTT	TRBV27	TRBJ2-2	once	TRBD2
CASSQDRGGDTEAFF	TGCGCCAGCAGCCAAGACCGGGGGGGGGACACTGAAGCTTTCTTT	TRBV4-3	TRBJ1-1	.	.
CASSPGGGSGTGELFF	TGTGCCAGCAGCCCTGGCGGGGGGTCTGGAACCGGGGAGCTGTTTTTT	TRBV5-4	TRBJ2-2	.	TRBD2
CASSPSSGANVLTF	TGTGCCAGCAGCCCTAGCTCTGGGGCCAACGTCCTGACTTTC	TRBV5-4	TRBJ2-6	.	.
CASSSFQGASEAFF	TGCGCCAGCAGCTCTTTCCAGGGGGCCTCTGAAGCTTTCTTT	TRBV4-1	TRBJ1-1	.	TRBD1
CASSPDRASNSYTF	TGTGCCAGCAGTCCAGACAGGGCCTCGAATAGCTACACCTTC	TRBV27	TRBJ1-2	once	TRBD1
CASEWSSNYGYTF	TGTGCCAGTGAGTGGAGCTCCAACTATGGCTACACCTTC	TRBV6-5	TRBJ1-2	.	.
CASSPQDKEKLFF	TGCGCCAGCAGTCCGCAGGACAAAGAAAAACTGTTTTTT	TRBV4-1	TRBJ1-4	.	.
CASSQEFTVNTEAFF	TGCGCCAGCAGCCAAGAGTTCACTGTGAACACTGAAGCTTTCTTT	TRBV4-3	TRBJ1-1	.	.
CASSPDGTYEQYF	TGTGCCAGCAGCCCGGACGGGACCTACGAGCAGTACTTC	TRBV28	TRBJ2-7	.	.
CASSLEGQGHAFF	TGCGCCAGCAGCCTAGAAGGTCAGGGGCACGCTTTCTTT	TRBV5-1	TRBJ1-1	few	.
CASSQFPRDRGRGNTIYF	TGCGCCAGCAGCCAATTTCCCCGGGACAGGGGGCGAGGAAACACCATATATTTT	TRBV4-1	TRBJ1-3	once	TRBD1
CASSLANGGGLETQYF	TGTGCCAGCAGCTTGGCCAATGGCGGGGGCCTAGAGACCCAGTACTTC	TRBV5-8	TRBJ2-5	few	.
CASSLDGVGRSNEKLFF	TGCGCCAGCAGCTTGGATGGGGTGGGGAGATCTAATGAAAAACTGTTTTTT	TRBV5-1	TRBJ1-4	once	.
CASMGGGEKLFF	TGTGCTAGCATGGGGGGGGGCGAAAAACTGTTTTTT	TRBV12-5	TRBJ1-4	.	.
CASSYPRPDTQYF	TGTGCCAGCAGTTACCCTAGGCCAGATACGCAGTATTTT	TRBV6-5	TRBJ2-3	few	.
CASSWDRGKEEAFF	TGTGCCAGCAGTTGGGACAGGGGGAAGGAGGAAGCTTTCTTT	TRBV6-5	TRBJ1-1	.	TRBD1
CASSQETGANEKLFF	TGTGCCAGCAGCCAAGAGACAGGGGCTAATGAAAAACTGTTTTTT	TRBV5-5	TRBJ1-4	.	TRBD1
CATSPTAHEQFF	TGTGCCACCTCACCGACAGCCCATGAGCAGTTCTTC	TRBV15	TRBJ2-1	.	.
CASGLVATGELFF	TGTGCTAGTGGTTTGGTAGCCACCGGGGAGCTGTTTTTT	TRBV12-5	TRBJ2-2	.	.
CASSQPGQNSPLHF	TGTGCCAGCAGTCAACCGGGACAGAATTCACCCCTCCACTTT	TRBV6-5	TRBJ1-6	.	TRBD1
CSVRSGEETQYF	TGCAGCGTACGCTCGGGGGAAGAGACCCAGTACTTC	TRBV29-1	TRBJ2-5	.	.
CAISATVRGYTF	TGTGCCATCAGTGCGACAGTAAGGGGCTACACCTTC	TRBV10-3	TRBJ1-2	.	.
CASSLVVLSHYGYTF	TGTGCCAGCAGCTTAGTTGTCCTCTCCCACTATGGCTACACCTTC	TRBV7-9	TRBJ1-2	few	.
CASSLGSRVGGNTEAFF	TGTGCCAGCAGCTTAGGGAGCAGGGTAGGGGGGAACACTGAAGCTTTCTTT	TRBV7-6	TRBJ1-1	few	.
CASSLGGGGSYNEQFF	TGTGCTAGCAGCCTGGGGGGTGGCGGTTCCTACAATGAGCAGTTCTTC	TRBV7-7	TRBJ2-1	.	.
CASGLGGTGNTGELFF	TGTGCTAGTGGTTTGGGAGGGACAGGGAACACCGGGGAGCTGTTTTTT	TRBV12-5	TRBJ2-2	.	TRBD1